This T cell receptor (beta chain) was captured in a study of shared clonotypes between healthy human individuals. Terminally differentiated effector memory CD45RA+ cells were excluded from the naive CD8 cells, which were CD45RO-negative and positively selected for CCR7. As for this clone: Its antigen remains unidentified. Additional DNA sequences in this sample encode the identical CDR3.

Study outcomes and limitations: The researchers took only blood, and tissue repertoires probably look different. Non-shared clonotypes were found to have lower generation probabilities than the clonotypes that were shared by all four of the sorted-subset donors.

Germline V CDR1 and CDR2: SGHAT, FQNNGV. Trimming at V came to 4 bases and at J to 0 bases, leaving 3 bases not matched to a gene. The CDR3 covers 14 residues. Using immunoSEQ multiplex PCR, the repertoire was profiled, and TCRdb retains in-frame clones only, with some absent. The repertoire has around 2.1 million clones, just over 90% of them found once; the top ten carry more than 1.5%. The sample taken for sequencing was naive CD8+ T cells from PBMCs. The rearrangement links TRBV11-2 to TRBJ2-7, with 7 bases that match TRBD1. The receptor's source is a man younger than 35 in good health. Some clones in this sample may be carry-over from other donors' samples. This CDR3 reads CASSSRTGSYEQYF. The CDR3 bases are TGTGCCAGCAGCTCAAGGACAGGCTCCTACGAGCAGTACTTC.